This T cell receptor (beta chain) was observed in a study of blood T cell repertoires in COVID-19. Study-wide background: Donors in the United States, Italy and Spain gave samples during acute or convalescent COVID-19.

In the original processing: Researchers report that nucleated cell counts were estimated from reference gene primer amplification. TCRdb keeps only in-frame clones here, not all; method: immunoSEQ multiplex PCR. V and J calls and clone size are copied from that table; D and trimming were computed from the DNA. This sample has about 26,000 clones, with over 70% found just once. Germline CDR1 reads LGHDT; CDR2 reads YNNKEL (reference sequence). The CDR3 has 16 amino acids. V lost 2 bases and J 5 bases, leaving 18 bases between the germline ends. The J gene is TRBJ2-5, the V gene TRBV3-1 (or the pseudogene TRBV3-2), with D perhaps TRBD2 (7 bases). What was sequenced was peripheral blood. The TCR originated in a man older than 75 with active or convalescent COVID-19. CDR3 sequence (DNA): TGTGCCAGCAGCCAAAGAGGGGGAGGGCCTGGGGAGACCCAGTACTTC. Encoded protein: CASSQRGGGPGETQYF.